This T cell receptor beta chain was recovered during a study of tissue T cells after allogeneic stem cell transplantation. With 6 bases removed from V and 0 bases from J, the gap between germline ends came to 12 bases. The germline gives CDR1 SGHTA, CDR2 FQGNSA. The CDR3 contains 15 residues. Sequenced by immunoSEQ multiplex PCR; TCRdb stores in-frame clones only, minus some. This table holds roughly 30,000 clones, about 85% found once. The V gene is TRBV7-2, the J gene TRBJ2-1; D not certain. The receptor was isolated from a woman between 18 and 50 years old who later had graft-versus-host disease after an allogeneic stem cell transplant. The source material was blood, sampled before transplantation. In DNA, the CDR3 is TGTGCCAGCAGTCCCGGGCCAAGCTCCTACAATGAGCAGTTCTTC. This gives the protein CASSPGPSSYNEQFF. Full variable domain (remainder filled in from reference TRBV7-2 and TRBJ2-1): GAGVSQSPSNKVTEKGKDVELRCDPISGHTALYWYRQSLGQGLEFLIYFQGNSAPDKSGLPSDRFSAERTGGSVSTLTIQRTQQEDSAVYLCASSPGPSSYNEQFFGPGTRLTVL.